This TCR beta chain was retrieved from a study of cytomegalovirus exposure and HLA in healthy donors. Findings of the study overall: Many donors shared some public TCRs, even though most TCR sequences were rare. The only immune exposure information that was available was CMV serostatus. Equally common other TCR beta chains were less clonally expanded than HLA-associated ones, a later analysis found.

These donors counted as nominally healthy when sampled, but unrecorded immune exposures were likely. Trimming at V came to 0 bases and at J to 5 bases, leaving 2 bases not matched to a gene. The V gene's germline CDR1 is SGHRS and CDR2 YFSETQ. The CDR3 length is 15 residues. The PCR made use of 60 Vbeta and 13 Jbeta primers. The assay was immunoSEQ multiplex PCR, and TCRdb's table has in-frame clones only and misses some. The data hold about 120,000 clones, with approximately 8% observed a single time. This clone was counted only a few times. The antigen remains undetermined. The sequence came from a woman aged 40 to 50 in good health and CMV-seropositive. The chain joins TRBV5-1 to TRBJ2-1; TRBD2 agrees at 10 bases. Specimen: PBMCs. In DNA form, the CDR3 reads TGCGCCAGCAGCTTGGTTAGCGGGAGGAACAATGAGCAGTTCTTC. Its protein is CASSLVSGRNNEQFF.